Following are 7 T cell receptor beta chains from one sample sequenced in a study of beta chain features in type 1 diabetes. Study-level results: Researchers report that Type 1 diabetes patients had moderately but significantly shorter TCRB CDR3s across all four CD4+ subsets.

Since all of the isolated RNA was reverse transcribed, expressed TCRB transcripts were what got sequenced. The protocol was immunoSEQ multiplex PCR, while the TCRdb copy is restricted to in-frame clones and leaves out a portion. The table shows more than 550,000 clones, with over 13% occurring only once. For these receptors, no antigen is known. Sequencing used naive CD4+ T cells from blood. All receptors derive from a man aged 18-30 years with type 1 diabetes.

This clone was seen a handful of times. CDR3 DNA sequence: TGTGCCAGCCGGGACAGGGGGGATGAAAAACTGTTTTTT. Protein: CASRDRGDEKLFF. The chain uses TRBV6-1 and TRBJ1-4; 11 bases align to TRBD1. J lost 6 bases, V lost 8 bases, and 2 bases had no gene match. The CDR3 contains 13 residues. CDR1 and CDR2 from the germline V gene are MNHNS and SASEGT.

This clone was recorded a few times. The V call is TRBV27, the J call TRBJ2-2; 9 bases match TRBD1. The CDR3 has 15 amino acids. The V gene's germline CDR1 is MNHEY and CDR2 SMNVEV (reference sequence). V trimming: 6 bases; J trimming: 5 bases; junction bases outside the gene matches: 7. The CDR3 loop reads CASRLGQGTTGELFF. The CDR3, as DNA: TGTGCCAGCAGGCTAGGACAGGGGACGACCGGGGAGCTGTTTTTT.

The chain employs TRBV19 and TRBJ2-1, with D hard to call. The V end was cut by 6 bases, the J end by 3 bases, with 6 bases between. CDR1 is LNHDA, CDR2 SQIVND, per germline (reference sequence). The length of the CDR3 is 12 residues. The chain's CDR3 is CASSRYYNEQFF. CDR3 coding DNA: TGTGCCAGTAGCCGCTACTACAATGAGCAGTTCTTC.

The chain recombines TRBV4-3 with TRBJ2-1, with TRBD1 matching over 7 bases. J lost 2 bases, V lost 2 bases, and 3 bases had no gene match. The CDR3 is 15 amino acids. Germline assignment: CDR1 LGHNA and CDR2 YSLEER. The CDR3 DNA follows: TGCGCCAGCAGCCAACAGGGGGAGCCCTACAATGAGCAGTTCTTC. This sequence encodes CASSQQGEPYNEQFF.

This chain links TRBV7-9 with TRBJ2-7, with TRBD1 identical over 8 bases. This CDR3 is 14 amino acids long. Looked up from germline, CDR1 is SEHNR and CDR2 is FQNEAQ (reference sequence). Trimming cost V 5 bases and J 4 bases; bases outside gene matches: 7. The CDR3, as DNA: TGTGCCAGCAGCCCCCGGGACAGGCAGTACGAGCAGTACTTC. It specifies CASSPRDRQYEQYF.

The rearrangement uses TRBV2 and TRBJ1-1; no clear D. This CDR3 contains 13 residues. The ends were cut back, 8 bases at V and 2 bases at J, with 12 bases in the middle. Germline assignment: CDR1 SNHLY and CDR2 FYNNEI. CDR3 sequence (DNA): TGTGCCAGCTCGATACAAGTTAACACTGAAGCTTTCTTT. Its protein product is CASSIQVNTEAFF.

The chain couples TRBV28 to TRBJ1-2; maybe TRBD1 (6 bases). Germline CDR1 and CDR2: MDHEN and SYDVKM. Trimming cost V 6 bases and J 4 bases, with 18 bases left between them. The CDR3 is made up of 15 amino acids. The CDR3 DNA follows: TGTGCCAGCAGCCTGCCAACAGGGTCTGGCTATGGCTACACCTTC. Translation: CASSLPTGSGYGYTF.